A single sample is the source of the 19 T cell receptor beta chains below, sequenced in a study of OX40 agonist ivuxolimab in advanced cancers. Produced via immunoSEQ multiplex PCR; TCRdb's table is partial and in-frame only. Among approximately 82,000 clones listed, roughly 92% were seen once. Here the sequenced sample was CD4+ or CD8+ T cells sorted from blood, taken in a trial of the OX40 agonist ivuxolimab. The source is an adult with an advanced solid tumor such as melanoma, head and neck, liver or kidney cancer.

This clone was counted once. The rearrangement links TRBV5-1 to TRBJ2-3; weak D call: TRBD1 (7 bases). The germline V gene encodes CDR1 SGHRS and CDR2 YFSETQ. V was cut by 0 bases and J by 1 base, with 12 bases left in between. The CDR3 sequence is 16 residues long. The CDR3 DNA reads TGCGCCAGCAGCTTGGTAGGAGGGGGCGGCACAGATACGCAGTATTTT. It is translated as CASSLVGGGGTDTQYF.

This clone was detected only once. CDR3 bases: TGTGCCAGCAGCCTCGGGGCGGCGGGAGGGATCACAGATACGCAGTATTTT. Protein product: CASSLGAAGGITDTQYF. V gene TRBV7-6 combines with J gene TRBJ2-3, with TRBD2 matching 9 bases. V shed 5 bases and J 2 bases; nucleotides not matched to a gene: 11. This CDR3 region has 17 residues. Germline V CDR1 and CDR2: SGHVS, FNYEAQ.

The gene calls are TRBV11-3 and TRBJ2-1, with unresolved D. CDR1 is SGHNT, CDR2 YENEEA, per germline. This CDR3 is built from 12 residues. Trimming stripped 5 bases from V and 12 bases from J, with 14 bases between. Here the CDR3 DNA reads TGTGCCAGCAGCCGAGCTACGGTTGGGCAGTTCTTC. It is translated as CASSRATVGQFF.

This clone was seen a few times. This chain uses TRBV19 with TRBJ2-1; TRBD1 matches at 10 bases. Germline trimming cut 7 bases from V and 5 bases from J; bases unmatched to any gene: 8. The CDR3 is 15 residues long. CDR1 and CDR2 (germline): LNHDA, SQIVND (reference sequence). CDR3 amino acids: CASNSWDRGHNEQFF. The CDR3 nucleotides read TGTGCCAGTAACTCGTGGGACAGGGGTCACAATGAGCAGTTCTTC.

This clone was detected only once. The chain employs TRBV7-2 and TRBJ1-4; TRBD1 matches at 7 bases. The CDR3 spans 17 residues. Trimming took 5 bases from V and 2 from J; bases not matched to a gene: 11. Germline lookup yields CDR1 SGHTA and CDR2 FQGNSA. In nucleotides, the CDR3 is TGTGCCAGCAGCCATAGAGCCTTAGGGGGCACTAATGAAAAACTGTTTTTT. Translation: CASSHRALGGTNEKLFF. The full variable domain, completed using reference TRBV7-2 and TRBJ1-4, is GAGVSQSPSNKVTEKGKDVELRCDPISGHTALYWYRQSLGQGLEFLIYFQGNSAPDKSGLPSDRFSAERTGGSVSTLTIQRTQQEDSAVYLCASSHRALGGTNEKLFFGSGTQLSVL.

This rearrangement joins TRBV6-1 to TRBJ1-2, with D possibly matching TRBD1 (5 bases). This CDR3 has 14 residues. The V gene lost 5 bases and the J gene lost 5 bases, with 15 bases spanning the gap. Per the germline V gene, CDR1 is MNHNS and CDR2 is SASEGT. The DNA of the CDR3 is TGTGCCAGCAGTCCGATTACAGGAGCTTATGGCTACACCTTC. It encodes CASSPITGAYGYTF.

The chain has TRBV5-1 and TRBJ1-1; D remains ambiguous. Germline V gives CDR1 SGHRS, CDR2 YFSETQ. The ends were cut back, 1 base at V and 2 bases at J, with 9 bases in the middle. This CDR3 is 14 amino acids long. This CDR3 reads CASSLLPVNTEAFF. CDR3 sequence (DNA): TGCGCCAGCAGCTTGTTGCCAGTAAACACTGAAGCTTTCTTT.

DNA of the CDR3: TGTGCCAGTACCGAGAGACAGGGAGGCTCCTACGAGCAGTACTTC. Translated: CASTERQGGSYEQYF. The gene calls are TRBV19 and TRBJ2-7; a possible D gene is TRBD1 (7 bases). Germline V gene data show CDR1 as LNHDA and CDR2 as SQIVND (reference sequence). V shed 7 bases and J shed 0 bases, with 16 bases lying between them. There are 15 residues in the CDR3.

The chain employs TRBV6-1 and TRBJ1-1; unclear D gene. Per the germline V gene, CDR1 is MNHNS and CDR2 is SASEGT. Trimming pared 6 bases from V and 0 bases from J, leaving 8 bases between. This CDR3 comprises 13 residues. The CDR3 region has the DNA TGTGCCAGCAGCCAAGGTATGAACACTGAAGCTTTCTTT. This sequence encodes CASSQGMNTEAFF.

The CDR3 region has the DNA TGTGCCAGCAGCAATCGGGACAGGGAGACAGATACGCAGTATTTT. It is translated as CASSNRDRETDTQYF. This sequence joins TRBV21-1 and TRBJ2-3; TRBD1, as called in the table, went unchecked against the DNA. TRBV21-1 is assigned pseudogene status. This CDR3 is built from 15 residues.

DNA for the CDR3: TGTGCCAGCACCACCATGGTGGGGCCTTTTTATGGCTACACCTTC. Protein product: CASTTMVGPFYGYTF. This chain joins TRBV6-5 and TRBJ1-2; possible D gene TRBD1, 5 bases. The CDR3 is made up of 15 amino acids. Deletions cut 7 bases from V and 5 bases from J, with 20 bases between. CDR1 MNHEY and CDR2 SVGAGI come from the germline V gene.

J is TRBJ2-7 and V is TRBV12-5, with D perhaps matching TRBD1 (5 bases). Germline V gene lookup returns CDR1 LGHNT and CDR2 FRNRAP. V lost 0 bases and J lost 0, with 12 bases in between. The CDR3 spans 16 residues. The CDR3 loop is CASGLVGAASSYEQYF. For the CDR3, the DNA is TGTGCTAGTGGTTTGGTAGGGGCTGCCAGCTCCTACGAGCAGTACTTC.

This chain links TRBV7-9 with TRBJ2-5; 11 bases fit TRBD2. CDR3 size: 16 residues. Germline V gives CDR1 SEHNR, CDR2 FQNEAQ (reference sequence). Trimming cost V 4 bases and J 5 bases; bases outside gene matches: 9. CDR3 region: CASSSTTSGVRETQYF. For the CDR3, the DNA is TGTGCCAGCAGCTCTACGACTAGCGGGGTCCGGGAGACCCAGTACTTC.

The chain combines TRBV6-1 with TRBJ2-3; no reliable D call. The germline V gene has CDR1 MNHNS and CDR2 SASEGT. The CDR3 is 13 residues long. V was clipped by 6 bases and J by 8 bases, with 15 bases between them. DNA for the CDR3: TGTGCCAGCAGGCCGTACTCGGTGGCTACGCAGTATTTT. It specifies CASRPYSVATQYF.

The chain employs TRBV5-1 and TRBJ2-6; D is unclear. This CDR3 is 17 amino acids long. Germline lookup yields CDR1 SGHRS and CDR2 YFSETQ. Trimming stripped 0 bases from V and 2 bases from J, with 12 bases between. Here the CDR3 DNA reads TGCGCCAGCAGCTTGGCCGATGGCTTGACTGGGGCCAACGTCCTGACTTTC. This encodes CASSLADGLTGANVLTF.

The J gene is TRBJ2-2, the V gene TRBV9; tentative D call: TRBD2 (5 bases). Germline values: CDR1 SGDLS, CDR2 YYNGEE. The V end lost 0 bases, the J end lost 3 bases, and 9 bases lay between the germline ends. The CDR3 spans 15 residues. The CDR3 DNA reads TGTGCCAGCAGCGTAGCGCCCGGGGACACCGGGGAGCTGTTTTTT. Protein product: CASSVAPGDTGELFF.

The CDR3 loop reads CASSLFDSSYGYTF. For the CDR3, the DNA is TGTGCCAGCAGCTTATTTGACAGCAGCTATGGCTACACCTTC. V and J are TRBV11-2 and TRBJ1-2, with D tentatively TRBD1 (5 bases). V gave up 2 bases and J gave up 4 bases, with 11 bases separating them. Looked up from germline, CDR1 is SGHAT and CDR2 is FQNNGV. The CDR3 spans 14 residues.

The genes are TRBV6-5 and TRBJ2-3; TRBD2 aligns across 7 bases. The V gene's germline CDR1 is MNHEY and CDR2 SVGAGI. Trimming cost V 4 bases and J 5 bases; bases outside gene matches: 3. The CDR3 is 13 residues long. CDR3 sequence reads: CASSSPSGDTQYF. The CDR3 DNA reads as TGTGCCAGCAGTTCCCCTAGCGGAGATACGCAGTATTTT.

The chain combines TRBV4-2 with TRBJ2-1; 8 bases are a match to TRBD1. Germline values: CDR1 LGHNA, CDR2 YNFKEQ. V gave up 0 bases and J gave up 4 bases; unmatched junction bases: 2. The CDR3 is 15 amino acids. The CDR3 nucleotides read TGTGCCAGCAGCCAAGAGAACAGGGGGTACAATGAGCAGTTCTTC. It codes for CASSQENRGYNEQFF.